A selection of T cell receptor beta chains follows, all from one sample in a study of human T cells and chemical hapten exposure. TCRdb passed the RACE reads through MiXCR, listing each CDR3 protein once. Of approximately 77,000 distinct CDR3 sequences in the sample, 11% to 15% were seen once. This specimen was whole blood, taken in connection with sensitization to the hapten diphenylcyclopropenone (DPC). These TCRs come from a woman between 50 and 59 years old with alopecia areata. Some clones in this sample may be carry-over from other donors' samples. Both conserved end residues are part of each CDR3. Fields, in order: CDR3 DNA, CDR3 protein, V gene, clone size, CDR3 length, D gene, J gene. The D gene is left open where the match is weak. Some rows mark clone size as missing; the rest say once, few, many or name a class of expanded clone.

TGTGCCAGCAGTGCGGTTCTAGATGGCTACACCTTC | CASSAVLDGYTF | TRBV28 | many | 12 | - | TRBJ1-2
TGTGCCAGCAGCCTCCGCACTGGACTAAAAGATACGCAGTATTTT | CASSLRTGLKDTQYF | TRBV7-6 | few | 15 | - | TRBJ2-3
TGTGCCAGCAGTTTATTCGGAGATAACTATGGCTACACCTTC | CASSLFGDNYGYTF | TRBV12-3/TRBV12-4 | - | 14 | - | TRBJ1-2
TGTGCCAGCAGAAGCCCTTCGCTGCCAAACAATGAGCAGTTCTTC | CASRSPSLPNNEQFF | TRBV13 | - | 15 | - | TRBJ2-1
TGTGCCAGTCAGGCAGGGCGTTACTCCTACGAGCAGTACTTC | CASQAGRYSYEQYF | TRBV12-3/TRBV12-4 | many | 14 | - | TRBJ2-7
TGTGCCAGCAGCCAAGATACCGGATTGAATCTTAACTACGAGCAGTACTTC | CASSQDTGLNLNYEQYF | TRBV14 | many | 17 | - | TRBJ2-7
TGTGCCAGCAGTTTTCTCCCCCTCCAAGAGACCCAGTACTTC | CASSFLPLQETQYF | TRBV27 | few | 14 | - | TRBJ2-5
TGTGCCAGCAGCGTATTAGCGGGAGCAGGCGACAATGAGCAGTTCTTC | CASSVLAGAGDNEQFF | TRBV9 | - | 16 | TRBD2 | TRBJ2-1
TGTGCCAGCAGTTACTCGATTTCTTTGGGCCCGAGATTCGCTACGCAGTATTTT | CASSYSISLGPRFATQYF | TRBV6-8 | many | 18 | - | TRBJ2-3
TGTGCCAGCAGTAATCAGGGTATCCAAGAGACCCAGTACTTC | CASSNQGIQETQYF | TRBV2 | few | 14 | - | TRBJ2-5
TGTGCCAGCTCACCCGGGAGGGGTACAGATACGCAGTATTTT | CASSPGRGTDTQYF | TRBV18 | - | 14 | TRBD2 | TRBJ2-3
TGTGCCACCAGCAGAGTTTTCAGGGGTAGGCAGCCCCAGCATTTT | CATSRVFRGRQPQHF | TRBV15 | many | 15 | - | TRBJ1-5
TGTGCCAGCAGCTTGGGGACTAGCGGGATCGGGGGCAACACCGGGGAGCTGTTTTTT | CASSLGTSGIGGNTGELFF | TRBV7-8 | - | 19 | TRBD2 | TRBJ2-2
TGCAGCGTTGATGAGGGAGCTTTCTTT | CSVDEGAFF | TRBV29-1 | many | 9 | - | TRBJ1-1
TGCAGTGCGAACCGGAAGGGGACTAGCGGGAGAAATGAGCAGTTCTTC | CSANRKGTSGRNEQFF | TRBV20-1 | few | 16 | TRBD2 | TRBJ2-1
TGTGCCAGCAGTTTAGTGGGAGGGCAGGCCAAAAACATTCAGTACTTC | CASSLVGGQAKNIQYF | TRBV28 | many | 16 | TRBD2 | TRBJ2-4
TGCACCAGCAGCCTCCTCCGCGCGGGTACAGAATACAATGAGCAGTTCTTC | CTSSLLRAGTEYNEQFF | TRBV1 | few | 17 | - | TRBJ2-1
TGTGCCAGCAGCCCACGGGCGGAACAAGAGACCCAGTACTTC | CASSPRAEQETQYF | TRBV2 | few | 14 | - | TRBJ2-5
TGTGCCAGCAGTCTGCGGACAGGCGGCAATGAGCAGTTCTTC | CASSLRTGGNEQFF | TRBV12-3/TRBV12-4 | - | 14 | TRBD1 | TRBJ2-1
TGTGCCTGGAGAGGGAACACCGGGGAGCTGTTTTTT | CAWRGNTGELFF | TRBV30 | many | 12 | - | TRBJ2-2
TGTGCCAGCAGTGAGGGACGGGCGAATTCACCCCTCCACTTT | CASSEGRANSPLHF | TRBV27 | - | 14 | - | TRBJ1-6
TGTGCCAGCAGCGTAACGGCAGAGCAGTTCTTC | CASSVTAEQFF | TRBV9 | many | 11 | - | TRBJ2-1
TGTGCCAGCAGCTTATGGGGGGTCCCTGAAGCTTTCTTT | CASSLWGVPEAFF | TRBV7-9 | - | 13 | - | TRBJ1-1
TGTGCCAGCAGCCGGCAAACCGGGACAAATCACAATGAGCAGTTCTTC | CASSRQTGTNHNEQFF | TRBV14 | - | 16 | - | TRBJ2-1
TGCAGTGCAAATGTGGCGCGTAATAGCAATCAGCCCCAGCATTTT | CSANVARNSNQPQHF | TRBV20-1 | - | 15 | - | TRBJ1-5
TGCAGTGCTAGAACCGACAGGGTTGGTTGGCAGCCCCAGCATTTT | CSARTDRVGWQPQHF | TRBV20-1 | - | 15 | TRBD1 | TRBJ1-5
TGTGCCAGCAGTTACTATCGGGAGGGCCCCTACGAGCAGTACTTC | CASSYYREGPYEQYF | TRBV6-5 | many | 15 | TRBD2 | TRBJ2-7
TGTGCCAGCAGCTTGGGACACAGTGCTAACTATGGCTACACCTTC | CASSLGHSANYGYTF | TRBV7-2 | - | 15 | - | TRBJ1-2
TGCAGCGTTGAAGCAGGGGGCCAAGAGACCCAGTACTTC | CSVEAGGQETQYF | TRBV29-1 | - | 13 | TRBD1 | TRBJ2-5
TGTGCCAGCAGCCACCTTAGCGGGAGAGGCACCGGGGAGCTGTTTTTT | CASSHLSGRGTGELFF | TRBV3-1 | medium-sized | 16 | TRBD2 | TRBJ2-2
TGTGCCAGCAGCTTACCGACCGGGACAGGGTCCACCTACGAGCAGTACTTC | CASSLPTGTGSTYEQYF | TRBV7-9 | - | 17 | TRBD1 | TRBJ2-7
TGTGCCAGCAGCTTAGATCCGGTCGGACTTCGCACAGATACGCAGTATTTT | CASSLDPVGLRTDTQYF | TRBV11-2 | - | 17 | - | TRBJ2-3
TGCGCCAGCAGCCCGCGGTCCGGGACAGTGAACACTGAAGCTTTCTTT | CASSPRSGTVNTEAFF | TRBV5-1 | - | 16 | TRBD1 | TRBJ1-1
TGTGCCAGCAGTTTACACAGGAGCGGAGAGACCCAGTACTTC | CASSLHRSGETQYF | TRBV12-3/TRBV12-4 | many | 14 | - | TRBJ2-5
TGCAGTGCTATAGGACAGGGGGGTAGTATCTCCTACAATGAGCAGTTCTTC | CSAIGQGGSISYNEQFF | TRBV20-1 | few | 17 | TRBD1 | TRBJ2-1
TGCAGTGTCCTCGGGACAATCGACGAGCAGTACTTC | CSVLGTIDEQYF | TRBV20-1 | few | 12 | - | TRBJ2-7
TGTGCCAGCAGCCAACTCGGACTAGCGGGAGGCCCGGGAGAGACCCAGTACTTC | CASSQLGLAGGPGETQYF | TRBV3-1 | - | 18 | TRBD2 | TRBJ2-5
TGCGCCAGCAGCCAGACAGGGATCGTTCAGCCCCAGCATTTT | CASSQTGIVQPQHF | TRBV4-1 | - | 14 | TRBD1 | TRBJ1-5
TGTGCCAGCAGCTTAGAGGGACTAGCGACGAACTACGAGCAGTACTTC | CASSLEGLATNYEQYF | TRBV7-8 | few | 16 | TRBD2 | TRBJ2-7
TGTGCCAGCAGACTAGCGGGAGGGACCCGTGAGCAGTTCTTC | CASRLAGGTREQFF | TRBV19 | many | 14 | TRBD2 | TRBJ2-1